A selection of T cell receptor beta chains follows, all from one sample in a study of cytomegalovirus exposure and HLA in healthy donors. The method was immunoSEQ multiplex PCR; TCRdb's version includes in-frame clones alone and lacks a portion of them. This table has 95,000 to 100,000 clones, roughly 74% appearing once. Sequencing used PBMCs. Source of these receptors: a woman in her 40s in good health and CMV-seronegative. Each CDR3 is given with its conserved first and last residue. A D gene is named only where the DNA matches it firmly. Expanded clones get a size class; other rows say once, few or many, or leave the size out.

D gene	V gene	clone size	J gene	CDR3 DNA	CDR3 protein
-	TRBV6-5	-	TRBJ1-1	TGTGCCAGCAGCAGTACCGTGAACACTGAAGCTTTCTTT	CASSSTVNTEAFF
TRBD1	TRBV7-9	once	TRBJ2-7	TGTGCCAGCAGCCCGGGACAGGCAGACTACTACGAGCAGTACTTC	CASSPGQADYYEQYF
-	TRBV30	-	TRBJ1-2	TGTGCCTGGAGTGAGGGACAACCTAAGGCCTATGGCTACACCTTC	CAWSEGQPKAYGYTF
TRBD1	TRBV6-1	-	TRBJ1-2	TGTGCCAGCAGTAGGGACAGGGGCTATGGCTACACCTTC	CASSRDRGYGYTF
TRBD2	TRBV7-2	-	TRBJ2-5	TGTGCCAGCAGCTTACTCTTCCCTAGCGGGAGGGGAGAGACCCAGTACTTC	CASSLLFPSGRGETQYF
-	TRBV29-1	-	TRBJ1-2	TGCAGCGTTGAGGCGGGGAACTATGGCTACACCTTC	CSVEAGNYGYTF
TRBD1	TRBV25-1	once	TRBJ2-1	TGTGCCAGCAGTTCCACCGGGACAGGGAAAAGGAATGAGCAGTTCTTC	CASSSTGTGKRNEQFF
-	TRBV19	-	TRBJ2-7	TGTGCCAGTAGTATCCGTTTCGCTAGGGGAGGCTACGAGCAGTACTTC	CASSIRFARGGYEQYF
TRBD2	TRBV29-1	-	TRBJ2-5	TGCAGCGTTGATGAGAGCGGGAGCGGGGAGACCCAGTACTTC	CSVDESGSGETQYF
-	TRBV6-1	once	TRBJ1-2	TGTGCCAGCAGCCCCCCGGGACACGACTACTATGGCTACACCTTC	CASSPPGHDYYGYTF
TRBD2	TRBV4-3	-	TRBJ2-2	TGCGCCAGCAGCCAAGATGCTAGCGGGGAGGGCGGGGAGCTGTTTTTT	CASSQDASGEGGELFF
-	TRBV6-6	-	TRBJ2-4	TGTGCCAGCAGTTACTCGCCTGAGCTAGCCAAAAACATTCAGTACTTC	CASSYSPELAKNIQYF
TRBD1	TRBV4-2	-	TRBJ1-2	TGTGCCAGCAGCTACGACAGGGGCTATGGCTACACCTTC	CASSYDRGYGYTF
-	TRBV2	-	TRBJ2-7	TGTGCCAGCAGTGAACTACAGTACTCCTACGAGCAGTACTTC	CASSELQYSYEQYF
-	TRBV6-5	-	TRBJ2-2	TGTGCCAGCCAATACGGACAGAACACCGGGGAGCTGTTTTTT	CASQYGQNTGELFF
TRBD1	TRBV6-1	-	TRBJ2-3	TGTGCCAGCAGTGAAGAGAGACAGGGGGTGGTTACAGATACGCAGTATTTT	CASSEERQGVVTDTQYF
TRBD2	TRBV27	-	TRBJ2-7	TGTGCCAGCAGTTCGAGCGGGGGTTCCTACGAGCAGTACTTC	CASSSSGGSYEQYF
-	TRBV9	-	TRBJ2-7	TGTGCCAGCAGCGAACAGGGTAATAAGGACGAGCAGTACTTC	CASSEQGNKDEQYF
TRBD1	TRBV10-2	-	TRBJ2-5	TGCGCCAGCGTCGACCGGGACAGGGGGCTTGAGACCCAGTACTTC	CASVDRDRGLETQYF
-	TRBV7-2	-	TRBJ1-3	TGTGCCAGCAGCTTAGGATCGGGGTCTTTGGGAAACACCATATATTTT	CASSLGSGSLGNTIYF
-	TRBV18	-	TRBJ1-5	TGTGCCAGCTCACAACTGGCGACAGGAGGCGATCAGCCCCAGCATTTT	CASSQLATGGDQPQHF
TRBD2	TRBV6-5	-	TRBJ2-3	TGTGCCAGCAGTTTGAGGGGAGGGTCTGATACGCAGTATTTT	CASSLRGGSDTQYF
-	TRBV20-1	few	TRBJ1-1	TGCAGTGTAGACATGAACACTGAAGCTTTCTTT	CSVDMNTEAFF
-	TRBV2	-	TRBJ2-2	TGTGCCAGCACGAGACAACCGAACACCGGGGAGCTGTTTTTT	CASTRQPNTGELFF
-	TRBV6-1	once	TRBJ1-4	TGTGCCAGCAGCCCCGGACTCTCTTCTAATGAAAAACTGTTTTTT	CASSPGLSSNEKLFF
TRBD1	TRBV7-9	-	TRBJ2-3	TGTGCCAGCAGCTTTACAGGGGGATACAACTCTAGCACAGATACGCAGTATTTT	CASSFTGGYNSSTDTQYF
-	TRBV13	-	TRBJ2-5	TGTGCCAGCAGGGGTGGGTCCGGGGAGACCCAGTACTTC	CASRGGSGETQYF
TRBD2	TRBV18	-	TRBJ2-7	TGTGCCAGCTCACCATCGATCTCGCGGGCGGGAGTTGCTTACGAGCAGTACTTC	CASSPSISRAGVAYEQYF
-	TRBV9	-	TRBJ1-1	TGTGCCAGCAGCGTAGGACCCAGGGACACTGAAGCTTTCTTT	CASSVGPRDTEAFF
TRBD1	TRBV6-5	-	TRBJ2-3	TGTGCCAGCAGTTTACAGGGGGCGCGCACAGATACGCAGTATTTT	CASSLQGARTDTQYF
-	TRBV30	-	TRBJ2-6	TGTGCCTGGGGTGTCCCGGGGGGCCGGGCCAACGTCCTGACTTTC	CAWGVPGGRANVLTF
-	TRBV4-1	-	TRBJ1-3	TGCGCCAGCAGCCAAGATGACAGAAGTGTTGGAAACACCATATATTTT	CASSQDDRSVGNTIYF
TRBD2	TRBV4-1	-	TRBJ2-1	TGCGCCAGCAGCCAGGCCCTCTCTAGCGGTCTATACAATGAGCAGTTCTTC	CASSQALSSGLYNEQFF
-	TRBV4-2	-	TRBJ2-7	TGTGCCAGCAGAACCTCACTAGGAATGGGCCCCTACGAGCAGTACTTC	CASRTSLGMGPYEQYF
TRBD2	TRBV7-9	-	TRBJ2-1	TGTGCCAGCAGTCAAAGCGGGAGCTCCTACAATGAGCAGTTCTTC	CASSQSGSSYNEQFF
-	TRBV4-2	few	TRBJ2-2	TGTGCCAGCAGCCCTGCGATCTTTCGGGTGCCAACGAACACCGGGGAGCTGTTTTTT	CASSPAIFRVPTNTGELFF
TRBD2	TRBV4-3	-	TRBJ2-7	TGCGCCAGCAGCCAAGAGCTAGCGGGACCACGCGAGCAGTACTTC	CASSQELAGPREQYF
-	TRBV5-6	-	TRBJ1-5	TGTGCCAGCAGCTCGGGGGTCGGTACGATCAATCAGCCCCAGCATTTT	CASSSGVGTINQPQHF
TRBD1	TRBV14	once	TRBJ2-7	TGTGCCAGCAGCCAAGGACAGGGGGTAGACGAGCAGTACTTC	CASSQGQGVDEQYF
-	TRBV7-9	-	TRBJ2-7	TGTGCCAGCCTTCCGGAATGGGGGGACCCCTACGAGCAGTACTTC	CASLPEWGDPYEQYF
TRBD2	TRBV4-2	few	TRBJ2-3	TGTGCCAGCAGCACCGGGACTAGCTCCGCAGATACGCAGTATTTT	CASSTGTSSADTQYF
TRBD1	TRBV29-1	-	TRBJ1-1	TGCAGCGTTGGTAGGGGGACAGGGGGCACTGAAGCTTTCTTT	CSVGRGTGGTEAFF
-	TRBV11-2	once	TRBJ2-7	TGTGCCAGCAGCTTAGGTCACGGGATCGGGTCCTACGAGCAGTACTTC	CASSLGHGIGSYEQYF
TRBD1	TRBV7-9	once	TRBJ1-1	TGTGCCAGCAGCCAGGGACAGGGGGTTGAAGCTTTCTTT	CASSQGQGVEAFF
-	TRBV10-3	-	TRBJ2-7	TGTGCCATCAGTGAGACGGGTGAGGCCTCCTACGAGCAGTACTTC	CAISETGEASYEQYF
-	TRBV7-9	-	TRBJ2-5	TGTGCCAGCAGCTTAGTGGCAGTTCAAGAGACCCAGTACTTC	CASSLVAVQETQYF
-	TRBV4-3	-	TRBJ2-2	TGCGCCAGCAGCCAAGAAGTAAGGGGCTTGGCGAACACCGGGGAGCTGTTTTTT	CASSQEVRGLANTGELFF
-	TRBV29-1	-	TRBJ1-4	TGCAGCGTTGAAGGGCCAGCGCAAAAACTGTTTTTT	CSVEGPAQKLFF
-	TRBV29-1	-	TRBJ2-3	TGCAGCGTTGGCGGGACCAGCACAGATACGCAGTATTTT	CSVGGTSTDTQYF
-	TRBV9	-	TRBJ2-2	TGTGCCAGCAGCCCGCGCCGCGGGAACGGGGAGCTGTTTTTT	CASSPRRGNGELFF